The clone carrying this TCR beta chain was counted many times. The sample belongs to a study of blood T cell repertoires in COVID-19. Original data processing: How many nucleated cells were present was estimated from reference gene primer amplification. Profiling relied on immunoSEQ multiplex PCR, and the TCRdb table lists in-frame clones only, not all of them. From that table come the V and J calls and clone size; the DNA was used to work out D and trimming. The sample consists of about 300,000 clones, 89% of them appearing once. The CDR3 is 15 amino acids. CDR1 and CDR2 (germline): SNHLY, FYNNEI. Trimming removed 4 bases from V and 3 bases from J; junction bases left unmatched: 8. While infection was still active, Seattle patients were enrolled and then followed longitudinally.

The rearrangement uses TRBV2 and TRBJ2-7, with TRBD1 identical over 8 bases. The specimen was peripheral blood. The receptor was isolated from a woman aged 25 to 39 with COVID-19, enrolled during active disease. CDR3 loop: CASSGDRLTRYEQYF. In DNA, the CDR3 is TGTGCCAGCAGTGGGGACAGGTTGACCCGCTACGAGCAGTACTTC.